The 25 T cell receptor beta chains presented below share a single source sample, sequenced in a study of graft-versus-host responses after intestinal transplantation. Profiling relied on immunoSEQ multiplex PCR, and the TCRdb table lists in-frame clones only, not all of them. The sample lists roughly 25,000 clones; approximately 87% were seen once. The source was PBMCs, collected approximately 29 days after intestinal transplant. The receptors stem from a human patient who received an intestinal transplant, so some T cells may come from the graft donor.

The genes are TRBV27 and TRBJ1-5, with TRBD1 identical over 7 bases. Looked up from germline, CDR1 is MNHEY and CDR2 is SMNVEV (reference sequence). V lost 6 bases, J lost 0 bases, and 5 bases stayed unmatched. The CDR3 sequence is 15 residues long. Written as DNA, the CDR3 is TGTGCCAGCAGGCGACAGGGCTATAGCAATCAGCCCCAGCATTTT. It translates to CASRRQGYSNQPQHF.

The J gene is TRBJ1-5, the V gene TRBV21-1; TRBD1 was called by the table and not checked on the DNA. TRBV21-1 is tagged as a pseudogene. The CDR3 totals 20 residues. This CDR3 reads CASSKKIETSGGRGAEPQHF. CDR3 in DNA: TGTGCCAGCAGCAAAAAAATTGAAACGTCAGGGGGCCGGGGGGCTGAGCCCCAGCATTTT.

The V and J genes are TRBV10-3 and TRBJ2-7; 10 positions match TRBD1. Germline lookup yields CDR1 ENHRY and CDR2 SYGVKD. With 8 bases clipped from V and 0 bases from J, the junction kept 4 bases outside the gene matches. CDR3 length equals 14 residues. The CDR3 bases are TGTGCCATCGGGGACAGGGGACCCTCCTACGAGCAGTACTTC. Encoded protein: CAIGDRGPSYEQYF.

The genes are TRBV5-4 and TRBJ2-3, with 7 bases lining up with TRBD2. The CDR3 length is 15 residues. Germline CDR1 is SGHNT and CDR2 is YYREEE (reference sequence). V lost 4 bases, J lost 0 bases, and 5 bases stayed unmatched. The CDR3 DNA follows: TGTGCCAGCAGCCTGGGACTATCCAGCACAGATACGCAGTATTTT. It specifies CASSLGLSSTDTQYF.

The V call is TRBV15, the J call TRBJ1-3, with D maybe TRBD1 (5 bases). Germline V lookup: CDR1 LNHNV, CDR2 YYDKDF (reference sequence). The V end was cut by 1 base, the J end by 2 bases, with 9 bases between. The CDR3 spans 15 residues. CDR3 loop: CATSRVQAPGNTIYF. The CDR3 DNA reads TGTGCCACCAGCAGAGTACAGGCCCCTGGAAACACCATATATTTT.

This sequence joins TRBV5-4 and TRBJ1-2, with a tentative D call TRBD1 (5 bases). The CDR3 is made up of 15 amino acids. The V end was cut by 0 bases, the J end by 2 bases, with 11 bases between. The germline V gene has CDR1 SGHNT and CDR2 YYREEE (reference sequence). In DNA form, the CDR3 reads TGTGCCAGCAGCTTGGCAGGCAGGGTAAACTATGGCTACACCTTC. Translation: CASSLAGRVNYGYTF.

The chain recombines TRBV9 with TRBJ2-2, with 9 bases fitting TRBD2. CDR1 SGDLS and CDR2 YYNGEE come from the germline V gene. J was trimmed by 4 bases and V by 3 bases; bases with no gene match: 4. The CDR3 has 15 amino acids. CDR3 sequence reads: CASSASGGRTGELFF. The CDR3 DNA sequence: TGTGCCAGCAGCGCAAGCGGGGGGCGCACCGGGGAGCTGTTTTTT.

The V call is TRBV7-9, the J call TRBJ2-3; no clear D. CDR3 length: 14 amino acids. Trimming shortened V by 5 bases and J by 5 bases, and 14 bases separated the two germline ends. Germline V gene lookup returns CDR1 SEHNR and CDR2 FQNEAQ (reference sequence). The CDR3 nucleotides are TGTGCCAGCAGCCCCGGACCGGCGAGAGATACGCAGTATTTT. This sequence encodes CASSPGPARDTQYF.

V usage is TRBV9 and J usage is TRBJ2-1; 9 bases agree with TRBD1. CDR3 length: 16 residues. The V segment lost 3 bases and the J segment 4 bases; nucleotides outside the gene matches: 8. The germline gives CDR1 SGDLS, CDR2 YYNGEE. CDR3 bases: TGTGCCAGCAGCGCGGGTGGACAGGGGCTTTACAATGAGCAGTTCTTC. Translating it yields CASSAGGQGLYNEQFF.

The rearrangement links TRBV5-1 to TRBJ2-7; D uncertain. V was clipped by 0 bases and J by 3 bases, with 10 bases between them. In germline, CDR1 is SGHRS, CDR2 YFSETQ. The CDR3 runs to 14 residues. DNA of the CDR3: TGCGCCAGCAGCTTGGAGGATGGGGACTACGAGCAGTACTTC. This gives the protein CASSLEDGDYEQYF. The full variable domain, completed using reference TRBV5-1 and TRBJ2-7, is KAGVTQTPRYLIKTRGQQVTLSCSPISGHRSVSWYQQTPGQGLQFLFEYFSETQRNKGNFPGRFSGRQFSNSRSEMNVSTLELGDSALYLCASSLEDGDYEQYFGPGTRLTVT.

This clone was counted a few times. V is TRBV6-1 and J is TRBJ1-2; D call uncertain. The CDR3 extends over 14 amino acids. V was cut by 8 bases and J by 4 bases, with 17 bases left in between. Germline values: CDR1 MNHNS, CDR2 SASEGT. Here the CDR3 DNA reads TGTGCCAGCTACGGACTGCTAGGGAGCTATGGCTACACCTTC. The encoded protein is CASYGLLGSYGYTF.

The rearrangement links TRBV2 to TRBJ1-3; possibly TRBD1 for D (5 bases). Trimming removed 4 bases from V and 2 bases from J, with 6 bases in between. The V gene's germline CDR1 is SNHLY and CDR2 FYNNEI. CDR3 length equals 13 residues. The CDR3 sequence: CASSGGTGNTIYF. The CDR3 nucleotides are TGTGCCAGCAGTGGGGGGACTGGAAACACCATATATTTT.

The V and J genes are TRBV11-1 and TRBJ2-1; D might be TRBD2 (6 bases). Germline-derived CDR1 and CDR2 are SGHAT and FQDESV (reference sequence). Trimming removed 1 base at V and 12 bases at J, with 22 bases between. This CDR3 is 16 amino acids long. CDR3 loop: CASSLDRPAGIGGQFF. CDR3 bases: TGTGCCAGCAGCTTAGACAGGCCCGCGGGAATAGGAGGGCAGTTCTTC.

The rearrangement joins TRBV29-1 to TRBJ2-7; D is possibly TRBD1 (5 bases). Germline CDR1 and CDR2: SQVTM and ANQGSEA. V shed 7 bases and J shed 2 bases, with 15 bases lying between them. The CDR3 extends over 13 amino acids. CDR3 sequence (DNA): TGCAGCGCTGGTTTTGACAGACCCTACGAGCAGTACTTC. Translated, it gives CSAGFDRPYEQYF.

This clone came up once. The gene calls are TRBV4-2 and TRBJ1-1; 7 bases match TRBD1. Per the germline V gene, CDR1 is LGHNA and CDR2 is YNFKEQ. V gave up 4 bases and J gave up 0 bases; unmatched junction bases: 8. This CDR3 has 16 residues. Here the CDR3 reads CASSPGQEILNTEAFF. The CDR3 nucleotides read TGTGCCAGCAGCCCAGGACAGGAGATCTTGAACACTGAAGCTTTCTTT.

The chain employs TRBV6-5 and TRBJ1-1, with D hard to call. This CDR3 comprises 12 residues. Trimming pared 0 bases from V and 3 bases from J, leaving 2 bases between. Germline assignment: CDR1 MNHEY and CDR2 SVGAGI. Written as DNA, the CDR3 is TGTGCCAGCAGTTACTCCCACACTGAAGCTTTCTTT. Its translation is CASSYSHTEAFF.

This chain connects TRBV12-5 to TRBJ2-2, with 10 positions matching TRBD2. The CDR3 consists of 19 residues. Germline trimming cut 0 bases from V and 3 bases from J; bases unmatched to any gene: 10. CDR1 LGHNT and CDR2 FRNRAP come from the germline V gene. Here the CDR3 reads CASGLVLLAGEGDTGELFF. CDR3 nucleotides: TGTGCTAGTGGTTTGGTACTCCTAGCGGGGGAGGGGGACACCGGGGAGCTGTTTTTT.

This chain joins TRBV11-2 and TRBJ2-2; TRBD2 matches 11 bases. CDR3 size: 15 residues. Unmatched junction bases numbered 3, after V lost 4 bases and J lost 5 bases. In germline, CDR1 is SGHAT, CDR2 FQNNGV. Here the CDR3 reads CASSSTSGSTGELFF. The CDR3, as DNA: TGTGCCAGCAGCTCTACTAGCGGGAGTACCGGGGAGCTGTTTTTT.

The chain links TRBV18 to TRBJ1-1, with TRBD1 matching over 8 bases. This CDR3 spans 14 amino acids. The ends lost 6 bases at V and 7 bases at J; junction bases unmatched: 10. Germline-derived CDR1 and CDR2 are KGHSH and LQKENI. CDR3 bases: TGTGCCAGCTCCCGAGGACAGGGAGAGGGTGAAGCTTTCTTT. Protein product: CASSRGQGEGEAFF.

In the case of this clone: At one end, the junction sequence differs from germline, possibly due to a read error. DNA for the CDR3: TGTGCCAGCAGCTTGGGGTGGCGGGGGGGCACCGATACGCAGTATTTT. Its translation: CASSLGWRGGTDTQYF. The chain is built from TRBV5-4 and TRBJ2-3, with 9 bases fitting TRBD2. CDR1 is SGHNT, CDR2 YYREEE, per germline (reference sequence). This CDR3 region has 16 residues.

J is TRBJ2-1 and V is TRBV12-2; the table's D gene call, TRBD2, was not cross checked with the DNA. TRBV12-2 is a pseudogene locus. The CDR3 is 15 amino acids. The CDR3 DNA reads TGTGCAAGTCGCTTAGGGACTAGCGCGTACAATGAGCAGTTCTTC. Translated: CASRLGTSAYNEQFF.

V is TRBV9 and J is TRBJ2-1; D may be TRBD1 (6 bases). This CDR3 has 14 residues. The V end lost 0 bases, the J end lost 8 bases, and 12 bases lay between the germline ends. Per germline, CDR1 SGDLS and CDR2 YYNGEE. The CDR3 is CASSVAQGRDEQFF. DNA for the CDR3: TGTGCCAGCAGCGTAGCACAGGGTCGGGATGAGCAGTTCTTC.

The chain carries TRBV28 and TRBJ2-3, with D perhaps matching TRBD2 (6 bases). V lost 6 bases, J lost 6 bases, and 19 bases lay in between. Germline V CDR1 and CDR2: MDHEN, SYDVKM. This CDR3 has 15 amino acids. The CDR3 DNA reads TGTGCCAGCAGCCCAGGTACGGAGGGGTTGGATACGCAGTATTTT. This sequence encodes CASSPGTEGLDTQYF.

With respect to this clone: One end of the junction varies from germline; a read error may be responsible. Within the sample, other DNA sequences also encode this same CDR3. The chain has TRBV19 and TRBJ2-1; maybe TRBD2 (5 bases). Germline values: CDR1 LNHDA, CDR2 SQIVND (reference sequence). This CDR3 spans 12 amino acids. The CDR3 region has the DNA TGCGCCAGTAGTCCTCCGGGGTATGAGCAGTTCTTC. Protein: CASSPPGYEQFF.

The chain has TRBV14 and TRBJ2-1; D may be TRBD1 (5 bases). This CDR3 has 14 residues. In germline, CDR1 is SGHDN, CDR2 FVKESK. V lost 0 bases, J lost 8 bases, and 11 bases lay in between. The CDR3 protein is CASSQENGRDEQFF. CDR3 nucleotides: TGTGCCAGCAGCCAAGAGAATGGCAGGGATGAGCAGTTCTTC.